A single sample is the source of the 4 T cell receptor beta chains below, sequenced in a study of neurological immune-mediated disorders (dated by TCRdb to between 2018 and 2020). Receptor amplification or capture employed 5' RACE. The reads were generated on an Illumina HiSeq 2500. TCRdb reworked the public reads: Q25 trimming with fastp, MiXCR clone assembly, productive beta chains retained. Rows are unified per CDR3 protein, each entry keeping the most common DNA and genes. Within this sample are 55,000 to 70,000 distinct CDR3 sequences, with roughly 10% of them counted one time only. 6.5% to 8.5% of the sample belongs to the ten largest clones. The sample's time point label is to be understood as: longitudinal time-point 1 (baseline). Material: PBMCs. These receptors originate from a male donor with HTLV-1-associated myelopathy (HAM/TSP).

In this sample, this clonotype turned up many times. The gene calls are TRBV20-1 and TRBJ1-2; a possible D gene is TRBD1 (5 bases). Looked up from germline, CDR1 is DFQATT and CDR2 is SNEGSKA (reference sequence). V lost 2 bases, J lost 2 bases, and 18 bases lay in between. The CDR3 totals 16 residues. The chain's CDR3 is CSARTWGGGENYGYTF. The CDR3 DNA reads TGCAGTGCTAGAACATGGGGGGGGGGTGAGAACTATGGCTACACCTTC.

This clonotype has at least ten counts. The chain joins TRBV20-1 to TRBJ2-7; 7 nucleotides agree with TRBD1. There are 12 residues in the CDR3. Germline V gene sequence: CDR1 DFQATT, CDR2 SNEGSKA (reference sequence). CDR3 nucleotide sequence: TGCGCAGCCACCAGGGGGTCCTACGAGCAGTACTTC. It codes for CAATRGSYEQYF.

This clonotype was seen repeatedly, ten times or more. The chain uses TRBV12-3 or TRBV12-4 and TRBJ1-5; maybe TRBD1 (5 bases). The CDR3 spans 14 residues. Deletions cut 7 bases from V and 1 base from J, with 11 bases between. CDR3 bases: TGTGCCAGCACCCGGGGCCTCAGCAATCAGCCCCAGCATTTT. Amino acids: CASTRGLSNQPQHF.

This clonotype was counted many times. CDR3 DNA sequence: TGTGCCAGCAGCCAGCACCCGCGGGACAGGGAAGTTTTTTGGACCCAGTACTTC. Translating it yields CASSQHPRDREVFWTQYF. V and J are TRBV7-2 and TRBJ2-5, with TRBD1 matching over 9 bases. This CDR3 comprises 18 residues. Trimming cost V 5 bases and J 7 bases; bases outside gene matches: 20. Germline CDR1 is SGHTA and CDR2 is FQGNSA.